This TCR beta chain came from a study of T cells in Graves' hyperthyroidism and ophthalmopathy. Overall study findings and caveats: Separating ophthalmopathy from stable hyperthyroidism was achieved by a 13 V-J model. Among thyroid clonotypes expanded above 0.001, most also appeared in blood.

This clonotype was picked up many times. Its target is not known. TCR beta CDR3 sequences were amplified from RNA transcripts. A set of HTBI primers served as the primers for a first-round RT-PCR of the TCR CDR3. MiXCR, applied by TCRdb to the multiplex PCR reads, yields one record per CDR3 protein. The sample has more than 450,000 distinct CDR3 sequences, 12% to 15% seen once; the top ten hold over 11%. An absence of ophthalmopathy progression within 18 months meant stable Graves' hyperthyroidism. Uncontrolled infection, other autoimmune disease, pregnancy or lactation barred patients from enrollment. The germline CDR1 and CDR2 sequences are KGHSH and LQKENI. The CDR3 sequence is 16 residues long. V was pared by 3 bases and J by 6 bases, with 10 bases of the junction left unmatched.

This clonotype originated in a middle-aged woman with Graves' hyperthyroidism. The V call is TRBV18, the J call TRBJ2-1, with 8 bases that match TRBD1. Sequenced: blood. The CDR3 region is CASSPARSGGFNEQFF. CDR3 nucleotides: TGTGCCAGCTCACCTGCCAGGTCAGGGGGCTTCAATGAGCAGTTCTTC.